Each of the 13 T cell receptor beta chains below was sequenced from the same sample in a study of T-cell reconstitution after alpha-beta-depleted transplantation in children. A library of TCRbeta sequences, prepared with unique molecular identifiers, was generated. TCRdb independently ran MiXCR on the PCR reads; one entry per CDR3 protein. The profile shows some 550,000 distinct CDR3 sequences, approximately 16% of them singletons. This specimen was PBMCs from the stem cell graft donor, taken from the stem cell graft. The receptors were gathered from a human donor who donated a stem cell graft to a child with acute lymphoblastic leukemia.

This clonotype appeared a few times. The chain carries TRBV18 and TRBJ2-7; D not resolved. Germline assignment: CDR1 KGHSH and CDR2 LQKENI. The CDR3 is 15 residues long. With 2 bases removed from V and 0 bases from J, the gap between germline ends came to 11 bases. This CDR3 is CASSPARRYSYEQYF. Here the CDR3 DNA reads TGTGCCAGCTCACCAGCCCGGCGGTACTCCTACGAGCAGTACTTC.

This sequence joins TRBV27 and TRBJ1-5; tentatively, D is TRBD1 (6 bases). CDR1 is MNHEY and CDR2 is SMNVEV in the germline V gene (reference sequence). Deletions cut 4 bases from V and 0 bases from J, with 16 bases between. This CDR3 region has 17 residues. The CDR3 loop reads CASSSGQTDYSNQPQHF. The DNA for the CDR3 is TGTGCCAGCAGTTCAGGACAGACCGACTATAGCAATCAGCCCCAGCATTTT.

The V gene is TRBV29-1, the J gene TRBJ2-7; either TRBD1 or TRBD2 may supply D (5 bases each). Trimming cost V 0 bases and J 4 bases, with 13 bases left between them. Germline V gives CDR1 SQVTM, CDR2 ANQGSEA. There are 14 residues in the CDR3. CDR3: CSVEDGGISYEQYF. The CDR3 bases are TGCAGCGTTGAAGATGGGGGAATTAGTTACGAGCAGTACTTC.

The chain's CDR3 is CSAPTGQGLHEQFF. The CDR3 DNA is TGCAGTGCCCCAACGGGACAGGGGCTCCATGAGCAGTTCTTC. The chain recombines TRBV20-1 with TRBJ2-1, with TRBD1 identical over 10 bases. This CDR3 contains 14 residues. Germline trimming cut 6 bases from V and 8 bases from J; bases unmatched to any gene: 10. CDR1 is DFQATT, CDR2 SNEGSKA, per germline (reference sequence).

The gene calls are TRBV4-1 and TRBJ2-5; no reliable D call. The V gene lost 4 bases and the J gene lost 3 bases, with 12 bases spanning the gap. The CDR3 extends over 14 amino acids. Germline V gene data show CDR1 as MGHRA and CDR2 as YSYEKL. CDR3 residues: CASSRVMVEETQYF. CDR3 in DNA: TGCGCCAGCAGCCGAGTGATGGTGGAAGAGACCCAGTACTTC.

The chain is built from TRBV20-1 and TRBJ2-1; 10 bases are shared with TRBD2. The trim removed 6 bases at V and 3 bases at J, leaving 11 bases unmatched. The germline V gene encodes CDR1 DFQATT and CDR2 SNEGSKA (reference sequence). The CDR3 has 16 amino acids. The CDR3 loop reads CSAPRGASGGYNEQFF. CDR3 sequence (DNA): TGCAGTGCACCCCGGGGGGCTAGCGGGGGCTACAATGAGCAGTTCTTC.

This clonotype has a handful of counts. The chain recombines TRBV6-5 with TRBJ1-1; TRBD1 might be the D (5 bases). This CDR3 is built from 13 residues. CDR1 and CDR2 from the germline V gene are MNHEY and SVGAGI. The germline V and J ends were trimmed by 2 bases and 7 bases, with 11 bases remaining between them. The chain's CDR3 is CASSYREGYEAFF. CDR3 DNA sequence: TGTGCCAGCAGTTACCGAGAGGGGTATGAAGCTTTCTTT.

This chain uses TRBV11-1 with TRBJ2-1; D not certain. V was trimmed by 5 bases and J by 2 bases, leaving 22 bases between them. Per germline, CDR1 SGHAT and CDR2 FQDESV (reference sequence). This CDR3 has 18 amino acids. The CDR3 DNA sequence: TGTGCCAGCAGCCCAAAGTATTTCCCCGCAGCCACCTACAATGAGCAGTTCTTC. Translating gives CASSPKYFPAATYNEQFF.

This clonotype was seen only a few times. The chain couples TRBV6-4 to TRBJ1-2; 8 bases are a match to TRBD1. The CDR3 spans 16 residues. Per germline, CDR1 MRHNA and CDR2 SNTAGT. Trimming took 0 bases from V and 10 from J; bases not matched to a gene: 13. CDR3 in DNA: TGTGCCAGCAGTGACTCAGAGGGACAGGTCGTTCCGAACTACACCTTC. Translation gives CASSDSEGQVVPNYTF.

This sequence joins TRBV20-1 and TRBJ2-7; no definite D call. V was pared by 6 bases and J by 3 bases, with 21 bases between. Germline CDR1 is DFQATT and CDR2 is SNEGSKA (reference sequence). The CDR3 is 15 amino acids. The CDR3 coding sequence is TGCAGTGCACCTTCCGACAAGGTCTCGTTCTACGAGCAGTACTTC. As protein: CSAPSDKVSFYEQYF.

V gene TRBV29-1 combines with J gene TRBJ2-2; D uncertain. The germline gives CDR1 SQVTM, CDR2 ANQGSEA. With 2 bases removed from V and 2 bases from J, the gap between germline ends came to 12 bases. The CDR3 extends over 15 amino acids. Written as DNA, the CDR3 is TGCAGCGTTGAAAGAAAGGACCGTAACACCGGGGAGCTGTTTTTT. It codes for CSVERKDRNTGELFF.

The chain couples TRBV14 to TRBJ2-3, with 14 bases fitting TRBD2. Trimming took 4 bases from V and 7 from J; bases not matched to a gene: 13. The CDR3 has 18 amino acids. CDR1 is SGHDN and CDR2 is FVKESK in the germline V gene. DNA for the CDR3: TGTGCCAGCAGCCTATCCTTGACTAGCGGGAGGGCCGTACATACGCAGTATTTT. It translates to CASSLSLTSGRAVHTQYF.

This chain uses TRBV29-1 with TRBJ2-2; no firm D call. Per the germline V gene, CDR1 is SQVTM and CDR2 is ANQGSEA. The CDR3 contains 17 residues. Trimming pared 0 bases from V and 1 base from J, leaving 15 bases between. The CDR3 bases are TGCAGCGTTGAAGATGAGTTTACGGGTCTGAACACCGGGGAGCTGTTTTTT. Its translation: CSVEDEFTGLNTGELFF.